This T cell receptor beta chain was sequenced during a study of radiotherapy plus CTLA-4 blockade in lung cancer. The study's findings and limits: An expansion of tumor-derived TCR clones occurred in blood after radiotherapy plus ipilimumab.

Of note for this clone: Antigen specificity is unknown.

CDR3 length: 15 amino acids. Germline V CDR1 and CDR2: KGHSH, LQKENI. V was pared by 2 bases and J by 5 bases, with 7 bases of the junction left unmatched. The study treated chemo-refractory metastatic non-small-cell lung cancer patients with focal radiation plus ipilimumab CTLA-4 blockade. Measured with immunoSEQ multiplex PCR; TCRdb has only the in-frame clones, and not every one. The table has 80,000 to 100,000 clones, approximately 78% seen once. This specimen consisted of peripheral blood, obtained from a patient treated with radiotherapy plus ipilimumab. The clonotype originates from a human donor with non-small cell lung cancer who had a partial response to radiotherapy plus ipilimumab. The J gene is TRBJ2-3, the V gene TRBV18; 7 bases map to TRBD1. CDR3 bases: TGTGCCAGCTCACCAGGGGGACAGAAGTTAGATACGCAGTATTTT. Its protein product is CASSPGGQKLDTQYF.